A single sample gave rise to the 10 T cell receptor beta chains below, sequenced in a study of blood T cell repertoires in COVID-19. Method: immunoSEQ multiplex PCR; TCRdb's copy keeps in-frame clones and lacks some. The table includes around 240,000 clones, around 88% detected once. The sample was peripheral blood. The source of these receptors is a woman in her twenties or thirties who had recovered from COVID-19.

This chain links TRBV5-4 with TRBJ1-2; 8 bases are shared with TRBD1. Per the germline V gene, CDR1 is SGHNT and CDR2 is YYREEE (reference sequence). J was trimmed by 9 bases and V by 5 bases; bases with no gene match: 12. This CDR3 region has 14 residues. CDR3 nucleotide sequence: TGTGCCAGCAGGCAGGACAGGGTGTTGGTGAGCTACACCTTC. It yields the protein CASRQDRVLVSYTF.

V is TRBV7-2 and J is TRBJ2-7, with a weak D call TRBD1 (5 bases). This CDR3 region has 15 residues. In germline, CDR1 is SGHTA, CDR2 FQGNSA. V was clipped by 1 base and J by 0 bases, with 10 bases between them. For the CDR3, the DNA is TGTGCCAGCAGCTTAGTGCCAGACAGCTCCTACGAGCAGTACTTC. Translating gives CASSLVPDSSYEQYF.

This clone was detected once. The chain links TRBV10-1 to TRBJ2-7, with D possibly matching TRBD2 (5 bases). V was shortened by 6 bases and J by 2 bases, with 14 bases between the two germline ends. Germline lookup yields CDR1 WNHNN and CDR2 SYGVQD (reference sequence). The CDR3 spans 14 residues. The CDR3 sequence: CASSRTGTAYEQYF. CDR3 nucleotide sequence: TGCGCCAGCAGCCGGACGGGAACAGCCTACGAGCAGTACTTC.

The CDR3 is CASSFDRVGGYTF. In nucleotides, the CDR3 is TGTGCCAGCAGTTTCGACAGGGTTGGTGGCTACACCTTC. This chain connects TRBV12-3 or TRBV12-4 to TRBJ1-2, with 7 bases identical to TRBD1. This CDR3 region has 13 residues. The trim removed 3 bases at V and 7 bases at J, leaving 5 bases unmatched.

The chain is built from TRBV7-2 and TRBJ1-4, with 7 bases matching TRBD1. This CDR3 has 15 amino acids. With V trimmed by 6 bases and J by 8 bases, 12 bases remained unmatched. Germline V gene data show CDR1 as SGHTA and CDR2 as FQGNSA. CDR3 sequence reads: CASRETYQGEEKLFF. CDR3 DNA sequence: TGTGCCAGCAGAGAAACGTACCAGGGGGAGGAAAAACTGTTTTTT.

This clone came up a few times. The gene calls are TRBV21-1 and TRBJ2-4; the D call in the table, TRBD1, was not verified against the DNA. TRBV21-1 is a listed pseudogene. The CDR3 is 16 amino acids. The CDR3 sequence is CASSKEGVLAKNIQYF. The CDR3 DNA reads TGTGCCAGCAGCAAAGAAGGGGTGTTAGCCAAAAACATTCAGTACTTC.

The CDR3 sequence: CASSSPDRNYGYTF. In DNA, the CDR3 is TGTGCCAGCAGTTCTCCGGACAGAAACTATGGCTACACCTTC. The chain couples TRBV6-2 or TRBV6-3 to TRBJ1-2, with TRBD1 as a possible D gene (6 bases). This CDR3 region has 14 residues. Germline V gene sequence: CDR1 MNHEY, CDR2 SVGEGT. Trimming removed 4 bases from V and 2 bases from J, with 11 bases in between.

Only one count was recorded for this clone. The rearrangement uses TRBV30 and TRBJ2-3, with TRBD1 matching 9 bases. V shed 5 bases, J shed 14 bases, and the junction held 8 bases outside the gene matches. This CDR3 has 11 amino acids. The germline CDR1 and CDR2 sequences are GTSNPN and SVGIG (reference sequence). CDR3 region: CAWEKGQGGYF. DNA of the CDR3: TGTGCCTGGGAAAAGGGACAGGGAGGGTATTTT.

The chain carries TRBV29-1 and TRBJ2-3, with 9 bases that match TRBD2. This CDR3 is 15 amino acids long. Trimming cost V 3 bases and J 6 bases; bases outside gene matches: 10. The germline gives CDR1 SQVTM, CDR2 ANQGSEA. CDR3 in amino acids: CSVELSSGGTDTQYF. The CDR3 DNA sequence: TGCAGCGTTGAGTTGTCCAGCGGGGGGACTGATACGCAGTATTTT.

The chain is built from TRBV18 and TRBJ2-7; 9 bases map to TRBD1. This CDR3 spans 17 amino acids. The trim removed 1 base at V and 4 bases at J, leaving 11 bases unmatched. CDR1 KGHSH and CDR2 LQKENI come from the germline V gene. CDR3 coding DNA: TGTGCCAGCTCACCACGGTTCCCGGGACAGGGCAAGTACGAGCAGTACTTC. This encodes CASSPRFPGQGKYEQYF.